One and the same sample provided the 32 T cell receptor beta chains below, sequenced in a study of T cells in Graves' hyperthyroidism and ophthalmopathy. RNA transcripts were the template for amplifying TCR beta CDR3 regions. The study used the HTBI primer set for a first-round RT-PCR of the TCR CDR3. TCRdb re-derived calls from the multiplex PCR reads in MiXCR, one entry per CDR3 protein. The sample lists hundreds of thousands of distinct CDR3 sequences, more than 11% occurring once. The sample was blood. These receptors were collected from a woman in her thirties with Graves' hyperthyroidism that later progressed to Graves' ophthalmopathy.

This clonotype has a count of ten or more. The J gene is TRBJ1-2, the V gene TRBV15; TRBD1 is a possible D gene (5 bases). The germline gives CDR1 LNHNV, CDR2 YYDKDF (reference sequence). The CDR3 extends over 14 amino acids. V was trimmed by 1 base and J by 2 bases, leaving 8 bases between them. The chain's CDR3 is CATSRVRDNYGYTF. CDR3 bases: TGTGCCACCAGCAGAGTAAGGGACAACTATGGCTACACCTTC.

V is TRBV20-1 and J is TRBJ1-5, with D hard to call. V shed 6 bases and J shed 3 bases, with 9 bases lying between them. Germline V lookup: CDR1 DFQATT, CDR2 SNEGSKA (reference sequence). The CDR3 has 12 residues. CDR3 region: CSATGPNQPQHF. The CDR3 region has the DNA TGCAGTGCCACCGGCCCCAATCAGCCCCAGCATTTT.

This clonotype was observed a handful of times. V is TRBV3-1 and J is TRBJ2-3, with TRBD2 matching 11 bases. CDR3 size: 16 residues. CDR1 is LGHDT, CDR2 YNNKEL, per germline (reference sequence). V gave up 4 bases and J gave up 6 bases; unmatched junction bases: 9. The CDR3 DNA follows: TGTGCCAGCAGCCTCCTTAGCGGGAGGGCAGCGGATACGCAGTATTTT. Protein sequence: CASSLLSGRAADTQYF.

This clonotype was found many times. V usage is TRBV15 and J usage is TRBJ1-5; 10 nucleotides line up with TRBD1. CDR1 is LNHNV, CDR2 YYDKDF, per germline (reference sequence). The CDR3 has 15 residues. After removal of 1 base from V and 4 bases from J, the junction contained 1 base not matched to a gene. CDR3 residues: CATSRADRGNQPQHF. CDR3 bases: TGTGCCACCAGCAGAGCGGACAGGGGGAATCAGCCCCAGCATTTT.

This clonotype was counted between two and nine times. The chain links TRBV7-9 to TRBJ2-3; the D is unclear. This CDR3 comprises 16 residues. Germline V gene data show CDR1 as SEHNR and CDR2 as FQNEAQ (reference sequence). Trimming cost V 3 bases and J 2 bases, with 15 bases left between them. The CDR3 region has the DNA TGTGCCAGCAGCTTCAATGTGGGTGAAAACACAGATACGCAGTATTTT. This translates into CASSFNVGENTDTQYF.

At least ten counts were recorded for this clonotype. The chain employs TRBV5-8 and TRBJ1-6, with D possibly TRBD1 on 6 matching bases. Germline assignment: CDR1 SGHTS and CDR2 YDEGEE. Trimming shortened V by 5 bases and J by 9 bases, and 12 bases separated the two germline ends. This CDR3 comprises 13 residues. The CDR3 DNA reads as TGTGCCAGCAGGCAAACAGGGTCTTCACCCCTCCACTTT. Amino acids: CASRQTGSSPLHF.

This clonotype appeared many times. V is TRBV10-3 and J is TRBJ2-7; D is possibly TRBD2 (6 bases). CDR1 and CDR2 from the germline V gene are ENHRY and SYGVKD. The CDR3 consists of 14 residues. V dropped 2 bases and J dropped 2 bases, with 10 bases sitting between them. Written as DNA, the CDR3 is TGTGCCATCAGTGAGCAGGGACTTACCTACGAGCAGTACTTC. Translated, it gives CAISEQGLTYEQYF.

This clonotype was seen repeatedly, ten times or more. The genes are TRBV4-2 and TRBJ1-2; D remains unclear. The CDR3 has 15 amino acids. V shed 0 bases and J shed 8 bases, with 16 bases lying between them. Germline assignment: CDR1 LGHNA and CDR2 YNFKEQ. The CDR3 DNA follows: TGTGCCAGCAGCCAAGAGACGGGATCAGGCCTCGGCTACACCTTC. Residues: CASSQETGSGLGYTF.

This clonotype was recorded a few times. The genes are TRBV28 and TRBJ2-7, with TRBD1 as a possible D gene (5 bases). Germline lookup yields CDR1 MDHEN and CDR2 SYDVKM. The CDR3 extends over 13 amino acids. Trimming removed 1 base at V and 6 bases at J, with 10 bases between. The CDR3 spells CASSLFYRPEQYF. DNA of the CDR3: TGTGCCAGCAGTTTATTTTACAGGCCCGAGCAGTACTTC.

This clonotype was counted many times. The chain joins TRBV28 to TRBJ1-1; D is possibly TRBD1 (5 bases). The V gene's germline CDR1 is MDHEN and CDR2 SYDVKM. V was trimmed by 5 bases and J by 1 base, leaving 14 bases between them. The CDR3 is made up of 15 amino acids. The CDR3 reads CASSPPDGQNTEAFF. In nucleotides, the CDR3 is TGTGCCAGCAGTCCCCCGGACGGACAGAACACTGAAGCTTTCTTT.

This clonotype was picked up many times. The chain links TRBV12-3 or TRBV12-4 to TRBJ1-1; no definite D call. Trimming took 8 bases from V and 0 from J, leaving 13 bases between them. The CDR3 runs to 14 residues. CDR3 sequence (DNA): TGTGCCAGCCAGAGGGCGCAAATGAACACTGAAGCTTTCTTT. It yields the protein CASQRAQMNTEAFF.

This clonotype showed up many times. This chain connects TRBV2 to TRBJ2-1; 14 bases align to TRBD2. Germline CDR1 SNHLY, CDR2 FYNNEI. The CDR3 has 15 residues. V dropped 6 bases and J dropped 8; count of bases not matched to a gene: 6. For the CDR3, the DNA is TGTGCCAGCAGGAGGGGGACTAGCGGGAGAGATGAGCAGTTCTTC. This gives the protein CASRRGTSGRDEQFF. The full variable domain, its missing parts supplied by reference TRBV2 and TRBJ2-1, is EPEVTQTPSHQVTQMGQEVILRCVPISNHLYFYWYRQILGQKVEFLVSFYNNEISEKSEIFDDQFSVERPDGSNFTLKIRSTKLEDSAMYFCASRRGTSGRDEQFFGPGTRLTVL.

The CDR3 region is CSIDGVAVRTDTQYF. CDR3 nucleotides: TGCAGTATTGATGGAGTGGCAGTACGCACAGATACGCAGTATTTT. This chain joins TRBV29-1 and TRBJ2-3, with unresolved D. The CDR3 is 15 residues long. From germline, CDR1 is SQVTM and CDR2 ANQGSEA.

This clonotype was seen many times. The chain uses TRBV6-2 or TRBV6-3 and TRBJ2-7; 11 bases align to TRBD2. Germline V gene sequence: CDR1 MNHEY, CDR2 SVGEGT. CDR3 size: 14 residues. The junction had 3 bases not matched to a gene; V was cut back by 3 bases and J by 5 bases. CDR3: CASSYSGRGNEQYF. The CDR3 nucleotides are TGTGCCAGCAGTTATAGCGGGAGGGGGAACGAGCAGTACTTC.

J is TRBJ1-5 and V is TRBV12-3 or TRBV12-4; D is unresolved. With 1 base removed from V and 7 bases from J, the gap between germline ends came to 11 bases. The CDR3 has 14 residues. Written as DNA, the CDR3 is TGTGCCAGCAGTTTAGAGGGCCATGGCCAGCCCCAGCATTTT. It codes for CASSLEGHGQPQHF.

This clonotype was counted many times. Here the CDR3 reads CASRTRGLEGLAGITDTQYF. The CDR3 nucleotides are TGTGCCAGCAGAACGAGGGGTTTGGAGGGACTAGCGGGAATCACAGATACGCAGTATTTT. This rearrangement joins TRBV12-3 or TRBV12-4 to TRBJ2-3; 13 nucleotides match TRBD2. With V trimmed by 6 bases and J by 2 bases, 17 bases remained unmatched. This CDR3 spans 20 amino acids.

This clonotype was seen more than once but under ten times. The rearrangement uses TRBV6-5 and TRBJ1-3, with D tentatively TRBD1 (5 bases). The germline gives CDR1 MNHEY, CDR2 SVGAGI. V was trimmed by 3 bases and J by 0 bases, leaving 9 bases between them. CDR3 length: 15 residues. CDR3 sequence: CASSYDSLSGNTIYF. In nucleotides, the CDR3 is TGTGCCAGCAGTTATGACAGCCTCTCTGGAAACACCATATATTTT.

This clonotype came up many times. This chain connects TRBV6-1 to TRBJ1-2, with unresolved D. Germline V gene data show CDR1 as MNHNS and CDR2 as SASEGT. Trimming pared 4 bases from V and 0 bases from J, leaving 12 bases between. This CDR3 region has 15 residues. Here the CDR3 reads CASSGGDESNYGYTF. The CDR3 DNA reads as TGTGCCAGCAGTGGTGGGGATGAATCTAACTATGGCTACACCTTC.

This clonotype was observed at least ten times. J is TRBJ2-1 and V is TRBV12-3 or TRBV12-4; D is unclear. The CDR3 totals 12 residues. The V end was cut by 6 bases, the J end by 9 bases, with 12 bases between. The CDR3 loop reads CASRLRIGEQFF. CDR3 nucleotide sequence: TGTGCCAGCAGACTAAGAATCGGTGAGCAGTTCTTC.

This clonotype was picked up many times. Being one base from a much bigger clone, this may be a read error. The CDR3 DNA sequence: TGTGCCAGCAGTTTATGGGAGAACACTGAAGCTTTCTTT. Protein product: CASSLWENTEAFF. This chain connects TRBV27 to TRBJ1-1; D unresolved. The CDR3 is made up of 13 amino acids. Germline V gives CDR1 MNHEY, CDR2 SMNVEV (reference sequence). Trimming stripped 1 base from V and 1 base from J, with 4 bases between.

J is TRBJ2-7 and V is TRBV6-6; TRBD2 might be the D (5 bases). V dropped 0 bases and J dropped 7 bases, with 10 bases sitting between them. This CDR3 contains 13 residues. The germline CDR1 and CDR2 sequences are MNHNY and SVGAGI (reference sequence). In DNA, the CDR3 is TGTGCCAGCAGTTACTCGAGAGGGATGGAGCAGTACTTC. Amino acids: CASSYSRGMEQYF.

This clonotype appeared many times. The CDR3 region is CASSLLQPNTEAFF. As DNA, the CDR3 is TGTGCCAGCAGTTTATTACAGCCAAACACTGAAGCTTTCTTT. The rearrangement uses TRBV12-3 or TRBV12-4 and TRBJ1-1; no clear D. V was trimmed by 2 bases and J by 2 bases, leaving 9 bases between them. The length of the CDR3 is 14 residues.

V usage is TRBV20-1 and J usage is TRBJ1-5, with 9 bases that match TRBD1. V shed 5 bases and J 5 bases; nucleotides not matched to a gene: 7. The CDR3 is made up of 14 amino acids. Germline CDR1 is DFQATT and CDR2 is SNEGSKA (reference sequence). The CDR3: CSARPRDRDQPQHF. CDR3 DNA: TGCAGTGCTCGACCTCGGGACAGGGATCAGCCCCAGCATTTT.

This clonotype was seen more than once but under ten times. The V and J genes are TRBV19 and TRBJ1-2, with no clear D. Germline V gene sequence: CDR1 LNHDA, CDR2 SQIVND (reference sequence). Trimming left V 5 bases short and J 4 bases short, with 11 bases between. The CDR3 covers 13 residues. CDR3 DNA sequence: TGTGCCAGTAGTGTCTCTCGCGTCTATGGCTACACCTTC. Its protein is CASSVSRVYGYTF.

This clonotype was seen only once. A much larger clone sits a single nucleotide away, making a read error possible. The rearrangement links TRBV9 to TRBJ1-1, with D unclear. CDR3 length: 13 residues. CDR1 is SGDLS, CDR2 YYNGEE, per germline. In DNA, the CDR3 is TGTGCCAACAGCCTACACCCGAACACTGAAGCTTTCTTT. It yields the protein CANSLHPNTEAFF.

J is TRBJ2-6 and V is TRBV19, with D unresolved. Trimming stripped 6 bases from V and 3 bases from J, with 6 bases between. This CDR3 spans 13 amino acids. Germline CDR1 reads LNHDA; CDR2 reads SQIVND (reference sequence). The CDR3 DNA follows: TGTGCCAGTAGGTTCGGTGGGGCCAACGTCCTGACTTTC. Amino acids: CASRFGGANVLTF.

The table lists this clonotype with many counts. V is TRBV6-2 or TRBV6-3 and J is TRBJ1-3; 10 positions agree with TRBD1. The CDR3 spans 18 residues. J gave up 3 bases and V 2 bases, and 10 bases lay outside the gene matches. CDR1 is MNHEY, CDR2 SVGEGT, per germline. In nucleotides, the CDR3 is TGTGCCAGCAGTTACAGGGTCCGGACAGGGGGATTTGGAAACACCATATATTTT. Protein sequence: CASSYRVRTGGFGNTIYF.

Remarks on this clonotype: Given a much more abundant clone one base away, this may be a read error. The chain is built from TRBV10-3 and TRBJ2-5, with D perhaps matching TRBD1 (6 bases). CDR1 is ENHRY, CDR2 SYGVKD, per germline. With 5 bases removed from V and 5 bases from J, the gap between germline ends came to 15 bases. The CDR3 length is 14 residues. The chain's CDR3 is CAISYSKRGETQYF. The CDR3 bases are TGTGCCATCAGTTACTCGAAAAGGGGGGAGACCCAGTACTTC.

The chain links TRBV7-2 to TRBJ2-7, with D possibly being TRBD1 or TRBD2 (5 bases each). Trimming removed 1 base at V and 4 bases at J, with 14 bases between. This CDR3 comprises 15 residues. In germline, CDR1 is SGHTA, CDR2 FQGNSA. The CDR3 region has the DNA TGTGCCAGCAGCTTAGGACCGGGACCGCTGTACGAGCAGTACTTC. Its protein product is CASSLGPGPLYEQYF.

This clonotype was detected many times. The chain links TRBV19 to TRBJ2-2; D is perhaps TRBD2 (6 bases). Germline values: CDR1 LNHDA, CDR2 SQIVND (reference sequence). CDR3 size: 13 residues. The germline V and J ends were trimmed by 6 bases and 8 bases, with 13 bases remaining between them. CDR3 sequence: CASSIGSSGELFF. The DNA of the CDR3 is TGTGCCAGTAGCATCGGGAGTTCGGGGGAGCTGTTTTTT.

The chain is built from TRBV20-1 and TRBJ2-7; 8 bases fit TRBD1. CDR1 and CDR2 from the germline V gene are DFQATT and SNEGSKA (reference sequence). J lost 5 bases, V lost 5 bases, and 11 bases had no gene match. The CDR3 extends over 14 amino acids. The CDR3 region has the DNA TGCAGTGCTCTACGGACAGGGTGGAAAAACGAGCAGTACTTC. This sequence encodes CSALRTGWKNEQYF.

The CDR3: CASRLAGEGNQPQHF. Written as DNA, the CDR3 is TGTGCCAGTAGGTTGGCAGGGGAGGGCAATCAGCCCCAGCATTTT. The chain has TRBV19 and TRBJ1-5, with a possible D match to TRBD1 (6 bases). Trimming left V 6 bases short and J 2 bases short, with 14 bases between. CDR3 length equals 15 residues. Germline CDR1 LNHDA, CDR2 SQIVND (reference sequence).